The subject of this entry is one T cell receptor (beta chain). Its antigen specificity is not known. No base-level quality is on record; no much larger clone is a single base apart. A cohort of some 29 patients with locally advanced or metastatic urothelial carcinoma, treated at Memorial Sloan Kettering on a trial protocol, was included. Peripheral blood mononuclear cells were collected pretreatment and during treatment, with between 1 and 8 total time points obtained per patient. The Qiagen DNeasy Blood extraction kit was used to purify genomic DNA from total PBMCs and tumor samples. PBMCs were collected pretreatment and during treatment, and were isolated and stored as previously described. From the cysteine up to the phenylalanine, the CDR3 has a length of 13 residues. The entry retains the CDR3 DNA only, 39 bases that are in frame from base 1. The germline V gene (reference sequence) gives CDR1 as WNHNN and CDR2 as SYGVQD. The junction shows trimming of 3 bases on V and 1 base on J, plus 5 bases between the germline ends.

The record originates from a study of PD-L1 blockade in urothelial cancer (dated 2017 in TCRdb). Looking at the study overall: Therapy was started at some point between 2013 and 2015 for all patients, and atezolizumab 1,200 mg was administered intravenously every 3 weeks. Blood samples were analyzed at 3 weeks after treatment start (second dose) and at 6 weeks after treatment start. About 90% of the roughly 30 patients were males with bladder-origin urothelial cancer, and 18 of 29 reported a prior smoking history. Pretreatment blood TCR-seq was available for 30 or so patients, at least one posttreatment blood collection was obtained for some 24 patients, and tumor TCR-seq was available for some 24 patients. An ECOG performance status of 0 or 1 was recorded for the patients, and 0 to 3 prior chemotherapy regimens had been received by the patients. Several patients achieved durable clinical benefit and some 21 did not. Durable clinical benefit was defined as a progression-free survival longer than 6 months, and TCR features were additionally tested against progression-free survival and overall survival. Somatic, immune and clinical correlates of response to PD-L1 blockade with atezolizumab in urothelial cancer were the focus of an exploratory multi-omic analysis. Pretreatment tumor samples and matched peripheral blood, collected serially before and after atezolizumab treatment, underwent TCR sequencing. Blood samples yielded a median of around 150,000 T cells and around 80,000 unique TCRs, with median clonality roughly 0.085. In the same patients, pretreatment tumors underwent whole exome sequencing and RNA sequencing in addition to TCR sequencing. Overall results and qualifications from the work: A pretreatment peripheral blood TCR clonality below the median was linked to improved progression-free and overall survival. Because of the small sample size (n ≈ 30) and the many exploratory analyses performed, the results are intended to be regarded as hypothesis-generating. Greater expansion of tumor-associated TCR clones in peripheral blood 3 weeks after the start of treatment was observed in patients with durable benefit (n of about 20, p = 0.022).

To estimate absolute template abundance from read counts, synthetic TCR analog templates were spiked into each PCR. The immunoSEQ assay was used to amplify TCRbeta CDR3 regions from genomic DNA with bias-controlled V and J gene primers. Rearranged TCRbeta segments were sequenced at approximately 20X coverage. The original pipeline was this. Clustering was used to correct sequencing errors, and CDR3s were annotated against IMGT to assign V, D and J genes. Downstream analyses used only productive TCRbeta rearrangements, leaving out any out-of-frame or stop-codon sequences. To compute clonality, Shannon entropy was normalized by the log of the number of unique productive sequences and then subtracted from one. Fisher's exact test with Benjamini-Hochberg correction, at a threshold of adjusted p below 0.01, was used to find clones that differed between time points or between blood and tumor. Imported from immuneACCESS, the table was reduced by TCRdb to in-frame sequences with V and J called. These copies leave out some clones; in studies compared against another copy, an unresolved V gene accounts for under half, and the cause of the remainder is not known. That table is the source of V, J and clone size, and D and trimming were worked out from the DNA. The sample has tens of thousands of clones on record, approximately 90% of them singletons. Clones ranked in the top ten supply approximately 10% of the sample.

The chain uses TRBV10-1 and TRBJ2-3; the D gene cannot be named for sure. The sample in question was PBMCs, obtained around atezolizumab (anti-PD-L1) treatment. This clonotype was obtained from a man in his 60s with urothelial cancer. At the DNA level, the sequence is TGCGCCAGCAGTGAACCGGGCACAGATACGCAGTATTTT. Protein translation: CASSEPGTDTQYF.